The present T cell receptor (beta chain) was sequenced within a study of T cell responses to AZD1222 COVID-19 vaccine. The assay was immunoSEQ multiplex PCR, and TCRdb's table has in-frame clones only and misses some. The sample contains about 130,000 clones, 89% of which appear only once. The CDR3 is 16 residues long. Germline loops: CDR1 SGHVS, CDR2 FQNEAQ. Trimming left V 5 bases short and J 1 base short, with 17 bases between. This clone was detected only once. As yet, its antigen is unknown. Study results and limitations: Females outnumbered males among donors, who were mostly white British; clonal diversity was possibly underestimated. There were vaccine-associated CD4 TCRs across spike, dominant at 160-218 and 743-854. Among AZD1222 vaccinees, only six were seropositive at baseline. In the spike-specific TCR repertoire, nearly half reportedly target unmutated variant regions.

The V and J genes are TRBV7-8 and TRBJ1-1; weak D call: TRBD1 (6 bases). The sequences come from peripheral blood, collected on day 0 of AZD1222 vaccination. The sequence was collected from an adult in good health. This CDR3 reads CASSEGTAGANTEAFF. DNA for the CDR3: TGTGCCAGCAGCGAGGGTACGGCAGGGGCGAACACTGAAGCTTTCTTT.